A single sample is the source of the 26 T cell receptor beta chains below, sequenced in a study of patients and donors after allogeneic stem cell transplantation. Via MiXCR, TCRdb re-called the RT-PCR reads, giving one row per CDR3 protein. This table has about a million distinct CDR3 sequences, more than 15% appearing once. The sample comprised blood, either unsorted or a sorted T cell fraction (not recorded which). The receptors derive from a human donor who was either an allogeneic HSCT recipient or a stem cell or donor lymphocyte infusion donor (not recorded which). It is not recorded whose cells these are; they may come from a transplant donor.

The chain is built from TRBV3-1 and TRBJ1-2; maybe TRBD1 (6 bases). Per germline, CDR1 LGHDT and CDR2 YNNKEL (reference sequence). CDR3 length: 14 amino acids. V was trimmed by 0 bases and J by 8 bases, leaving 13 bases between them. CDR3 region: CASSQEAGGRGYTF. As DNA, the CDR3 is TGTGCCAGCAGCCAAGAGGCCGGGGGCAGAGGCTACACCTTC.

The chain carries TRBV20-1 and TRBJ1-1, with D unresolved. The length of the CDR3 is 9 residues. Trimming removed 8 bases at V and 7 bases at J, with 8 bases between. Germline assignment: CDR1 DFQATT and CDR2 SNEGSKA (reference sequence). The CDR3 region has the DNA TGCAGTAGCGGGGATGAAGCTTTCTTT. Translation gives CSSGDEAFF.

A few counts support this clonotype. J is TRBJ1-5 and V is TRBV5-6; a weak D match, TRBD1 (5 bases). The V gene's germline CDR1 is SGHDT and CDR2 YYEEEE. There are 12 residues in the CDR3. The V end lost 6 bases, the J end lost 6 bases, and 10 bases lay between the germline ends. This chain's CDR3 is CASTGTCQPQHF. The CDR3 DNA follows: TGTGCCAGCACGGGGACTTGTCAGCCCCAGCATTTT.

This clonotype has a handful of counts. The chain uses TRBV7-9 and TRBJ2-7, with D perhaps matching TRBD1 (6 bases). CDR3 length: 13 residues. Germline V CDR1 and CDR2: SEHNR, FQNEAQ (reference sequence). Trimming left V 4 bases short and J 3 bases short, with 10 bases between. CDR3 bases: TGTGCCAGCAGCTGGGAAGGGGGCTACGAGCAGTACTTC. Residues: CASSWEGGYEQYF.

This clonotype was seen more than once but under ten times. This rearrangement joins TRBV29-1 to TRBJ1-1; maybe TRBD1 (6 bases). Germline CDR1 and CDR2: SQVTM and ANQGSEA. Trimming pared 2 bases from V and 4 bases from J, leaving 11 bases between. The CDR3 runs 13 residues. The CDR3 region is CSVERGESTEAFF. CDR3 DNA sequence: TGCAGCGTTGAAAGGGGGGAGAGCACTGAAGCTTTCTTT.

The rearrangement uses TRBV20-1 and TRBJ1-5, with no clear D. Germline V gives CDR1 DFQATT, CDR2 SNEGSKA (reference sequence). The CDR3 loop spans 12 amino acids. V shed 2 bases and J shed 9 bases, with 11 bases lying between them. CDR3 sequence: CSARIYRGPQHF. CDR3 bases: TGCAGTGCTAGAATATATCGTGGGCCCCAGCATTTT.

This clonotype was detected a few times. The chain carries TRBV4-3 and TRBJ2-7, with D tentatively TRBD1 or TRBD2 (5 bases each). Germline lookup yields CDR1 LGHNA and CDR2 YSLEER. The CDR3 totals 15 residues. Trimming took off 3 bases at V and 0 bases at J, with 12 bases between the two ends. CDR3 protein: CASSQGDANSYEQYF. The CDR3 coding sequence is TGCGCCAGCAGCCAGGGGGACGCAAACTCCTACGAGCAGTACTTC.

This clonotype was seen a few times. The rearrangement uses TRBV6-5 and TRBJ2-1; no reliable D call. V was pared by 0 bases and J by 1 base, with 13 bases between. CDR1 MNHEY and CDR2 SVGAGI come from the germline V gene. The CDR3 is 17 residues long. In nucleotides, the CDR3 is TGTGCCAGCAGTTACTCGATCGAGAGCCTTTCCTACAATGAGCAGTTCTTC. This encodes CASSYSIESLSYNEQFF.

This clonotype came up a few times. The chain employs TRBV7-7 and TRBJ2-5; 7 bases line up with TRBD2. CDR1 is SSHAT, CDR2 FNYEAQ, per germline (reference sequence). With V trimmed by 8 bases and J by 5 bases, 5 bases remained unmatched. CDR3 length equals 12 residues. The CDR3 is CASGQGGETQYF. The CDR3 DNA reads as TGTGCCAGCGGGCAGGGAGGGGAGACCCAGTACTTC.

This clonotype was seen a few times. This chain's CDR3 is CAAGNGYTF. The CDR3 coding sequence is TGCGCGGCTGGGAATGGCTACACCTTC. This sequence joins TRBV20-1 and TRBJ1-2; D remains ambiguous. The CDR3 sequence is 9 residues long. Germline V lookup: CDR1 DFQATT, CDR2 SNEGSKA (reference sequence).

The genes are TRBV25-1 and TRBJ1-2; no firm D call. V lost 4 bases, J lost 3 bases, and 3 bases lay in between. Germline CDR1 MGHDK, CDR2 SYGVNS. This CDR3 has 11 amino acids. CDR3: CASSGYYGYTF. In DNA, the CDR3 is TGTGCCAGCAGTGGGTACTATGGCTACACCTTC.

This clonotype was seen a few times. The J gene is TRBJ2-5, the V gene TRBV4-1, with 7 bases lining up with TRBD2. The CDR3 extends over 16 amino acids. With 0 bases clipped from V and 5 bases from J, the junction kept 9 bases outside the gene matches. Germline assignment: CDR1 MGHRA and CDR2 YSYEKL. CDR3 bases: TGCGCCAGCAGCCAAGATCTCGGACTAGGAGCCGAGACCCAGTACTTC. Encoded protein: CASSQDLGLGAETQYF.

J is TRBJ1-2 and V is TRBV4-2, with D maybe TRBD1 (5 bases). Per germline, CDR1 LGHNA and CDR2 YNFKEQ. V was shortened by 0 bases and J by 6 bases, with 14 bases between the two germline ends. The CDR3 totals 15 residues. This CDR3 is CASSQEAGDRNGYTF. As DNA, the CDR3 is TGTGCCAGCAGCCAAGAGGCAGGAGACAGAAATGGCTACACCTTC.

Ten or more counts support this clonotype. Relative to the germline gene, one junction end is altered; a read error may explain this. The V and J genes are TRBV5-1 and TRBJ1-2; 7 positions agree with TRBD1. This CDR3 is built from 13 residues. CDR1 and CDR2 from the germline V gene are SGHRS and YFSETQ. In DNA form, the CDR3 reads TGTGCCAGCAGCCAGACAGGGAACTATGGCTACACCTTC. Residues: CASSQTGNYGYTF.

The gene calls are TRBV12-3 or TRBV12-4 and TRBJ1-2, with D unresolved. Trimming removed 4 bases at V and 7 bases at J, with 16 bases between. This CDR3 region has 14 residues. The DNA for the CDR3 is TGTGCCAGCAGTTACCCCAGTTACGTGGGTGGCTACACCTTC. Translation: CASSYPSYVGGYTF.

The sample holds a few counts of this clonotype. The chain joins TRBV7-2 to TRBJ1-1; D gene unclear. The CDR3 is 14 residues long. Trimming stripped 4 bases from V and 0 bases from J, with 9 bases between. Germline loops: CDR1 SGHTA, CDR2 FQGNSA. CDR3 in amino acids: CASSSGHLNTEAFF. For the CDR3, the DNA is TGTGCCAGCAGCTCGGGTCACTTGAACACTGAAGCTTTCTTT.

The chain joins TRBV21-1 to TRBJ1-1. TRBV21-1 is recorded as a pseudogene. This CDR3 spans 15 amino acids. Here the CDR3 DNA reads TGTGCCAGCAGCAAGTTTATAAGAGGTCGCACTGAAGCTTTCTTT. Translated, it gives CASSKFIRGRTEAFF.

This chain joins TRBV29-1 and TRBJ2-4; 11 positions agree with TRBD2. The V segment lost 4 bases and the J segment 8 bases; nucleotides outside the gene matches: 7. Per the germline V gene, CDR1 is SQVTM and CDR2 is ANQGSEA. The CDR3 covers 14 residues. The DNA for the CDR3 is TGCAGCGTTGTAACTAGCGGGAGTGGGGACATTCAGTACTTC. This sequence encodes CSVVTSGSGDIQYF.

The chain recombines TRBV4-1 with TRBJ2-3; D assignment may be TRBD1 or TRBD2 (5 bases each). CDR1 and CDR2 from the germline V gene are MGHRA and YSYEKL. The V end lost 1 base, the J end lost 2 bases, and 10 bases lay between the germline ends. The CDR3 length is 15 residues. The CDR3 region has the DNA TGCGCCAGCAGCCAAGGTCCGGGGCCCACAGATACGCAGTATTTT. Protein product: CASSQGPGPTDTQYF.

This clonotype was seen at least ten times. J is TRBJ2-7 and V is TRBV30, with D unresolved. Germline V gives CDR1 GTSNPN, CDR2 SVGIG (reference sequence). There are 11 residues in the CDR3. The V end was cut by 3 bases, the J end by 4 bases, with 7 bases between. The CDR3 DNA follows: TGTGCCTGGAGCGCCCAATACGAGCAGTACTTC. Translated: CAWSAQYEQYF.

The chain joins TRBV20-1 to TRBJ2-1; 9 bases are shared with TRBD2. The CDR3 is 14 amino acids. Per germline, CDR1 DFQATT and CDR2 SNEGSKA (reference sequence). V dropped 0 bases and J dropped 11; count of bases not matched to a gene: 8. CDR3 loop: CSARESGRKIKQFF. DNA for the CDR3: TGCAGTGCTAGAGAAAGCGGGAGGAAAATTAAGCAGTTCTTC.

V gene TRBV7-2 combines with J gene TRBJ2-3; tentatively, D is TRBD2 (7 bases). This CDR3 contains 16 residues. Germline V gene data show CDR1 as SGHTA and CDR2 as FQGNSA. The V end was cut by 5 bases, the J end by 2 bases, with 17 bases between. The CDR3 DNA follows: TGTGCCAGCAGCCCCGAGGGGGGGGTTATCACAGATACGCAGTATTTT. Amino acid sequence: CASSPEGGVITDTQYF. Full variable domain (remainder filled in from reference TRBV7-2 and TRBJ2-3): GAGVSQSPSNKVTEKGKDVELRCDPISGHTALYWYRQSLGQGLEFLIYFQGNSAPDKSGLPSDRFSAERTGGSVSTLTIQRTQQEDSAVYLCASSPEGGVITDTQYFGPGTRLTVL.

This clonotype was seen repeatedly, ten times or more. This CDR3 is CASSAFKNTEAFF. The CDR3 DNA follows: TGTGCCAGCAGTGCCTTCAAGAACACTGAAGCTTTCTTT. The V and J genes are TRBV12-3 or TRBV12-4 and TRBJ1-1; D is undetermined. V shed 5 bases and J shed 1 base, with 8 bases lying between them. This CDR3 has 13 residues.

This clonotype was counted at least ten times. The DNA of the CDR3 is TGTGCCATCAGTGAGTCTCCCCGACTAGCGGGGTTAAGCAATGAGCAGTTCTTC. This encodes CAISESPRLAGLSNEQFF. This sequence joins TRBV10-3 and TRBJ2-1; TRBD2 matches 11 bases. The CDR3 sequence is 18 residues long. Trimming at V came to 0 bases and at J to 6 bases, leaving 10 bases not matched to a gene. Per the germline V gene, CDR1 is ENHRY and CDR2 is SYGVKD.

The chain is built from TRBV20-1 and TRBJ1-5; tentative D call: TRBD1 (6 bases). CDR3 length: 14 residues. Germline V lookup: CDR1 DFQATT, CDR2 SNEGSKA (reference sequence). The CDR3 here is CRALGRGFLQPQHF. For the CDR3, the DNA is TGCAGGGCTTTGGGGAGGGGGTTCCTACAGCCCCAGCATTTT.

This clonotype was detected only a few times. The rearrangement joins TRBV30 to TRBJ2-5; TRBD2 matches at 8 bases. J lost 4 bases, V lost 8 bases, and 9 bases had no gene match. This CDR3 spans 13 amino acids. CDR1 GTSNPN and CDR2 SVGIG come from the germline V gene (reference sequence). The CDR3 region is CAAYSGGLETQYF. As DNA, the CDR3 is TGTGCCGCGTACTCGGGGGGGCTAGAGACCCAGTACTTC.